A selection of T cell receptor beta chains follows, all from one sample in a study of blood T cells in healthy people across ages. TCRdb fed the 5' RACE reads into MiXCR, producing one record per CDR3 protein. This repertoire shows about 1.7 million distinct CDR3 sequences, roughly 28% found once; its top ten account for 6.5% to 8.5%. Sequencing was carried out using blood. The receptor source for this set is a woman aged 30 to 39 in good health. Each CDR3 is given with its conserved first and last residue. A D gene is named only where the DNA matches it firmly. Not every row has a clone size; where given, it reads once, few, many or a size class.

- | TRBJ2-7 | many | TRBV12-5 | TGTGCTAGTGCCCCGGACAGAGACTACGAGCAGTACTTC | CASAPDRDYEQYF
TRBD1 | TRBJ2-5 | - | TRBV7-9 | TGTGCCAGCAGCTTTGGACAGGGGGCAGAGGTACAGCAGTACTTC | CASSFGQGAEVQQYF
- | TRBJ1-1 | - | TRBV5-5 | TGTGCCAGCAGCTTTGTCGGAAGTGAAGCTTTCTTT | CASSFVGSEAFF
TRBD1 | TRBJ2-5 | few | TRBV10-3 | TGTGCCATCAGTGCCCCGGACAGGGAAGAGACCCAGTACTTC | CAISAPDREETQYF
- | TRBJ2-7 | many | TRBV5-1 | TGCGCCAGCAGCTTAAATGGCTTGTTCCCCTACGAGCAGTACTTC | CASSLNGLFPYEQYF
- | TRBJ2-5 | - | TRBV20-1 | TGCAGTGCTAGACAGGGGATTTTATTCAAGGAGACCCAGTACTTC | CSARQGILFKETQYF
- | TRBJ2-3 | few | TRBV24-1 | TGTGCCACCAGTGATTTTTCAGGGGGCACAGATACGCAGTATTTT | CATSDFSGGTDTQYF
TRBD2 | TRBJ2-7 | many | TRBV7-9 | TGTGCCAGCAGCCCTTTCTTAGCGGGGGGGCGCTACGAGCAGTACTTC | CASSPFLAGGRYEQYF
TRBD1 | TRBJ2-7 | - | TRBV5-1 | TGCGCCAGCAGCCACGAAGGGACAGGGTCCTATGAGCAGTACTTC | CASSHEGTGSYEQYF
TRBD1 | TRBJ2-4 | many | TRBV12-3/TRBV12-4 | TGTGCCAGCAGGGGCCCAGGGGGCCAAAACATTCAGTACTTC | CASRGPGGQNIQYF
- | TRBJ2-3 | - | TRBV11-2 | TGTGCCAGCAGCTTATTTGGGCCGGGTACCCCACAGTATTTT | CASSLFGPGTPQYF
- | TRBJ2-7 | few | TRBV11-2 | TGTGCCAGCAGCTCGCGGGGGCCTGCCTACGAGCAGTACTTC | CASSSRGPAYEQYF
- | TRBJ1-2 | many | TRBV29-1 | TGCAGCGTCAAACGGCTCTATGGCTACACCTTC | CSVKRLYGYTF
- | TRBJ2-1 | many | TRBV27 | TGTGCCAGCAGTTCTAGAAGGTACAATGAGCAGTTCTTC | CASSSRRYNEQFF
- | TRBJ2-7 | - | TRBV9 | TGTGCCAGCAGCGACGGACCCTCTAGCAGCTACGAGCAGTACTTC | CASSDGPSSSYEQYF
- | TRBJ1-1 | few | TRBV7-9 | TGTGCCAGCAGCTTAGGGTCGACCGGAGAAGCTTTCTTT | CASSLGSTGEAFF
TRBD1 | TRBJ2-1 | many | TRBV24-1 | TGTGCCACCAGCACAGGGGTATACAATGAGCAGTTCTTC | CATSTGVYNEQFF
- | TRBJ2-1 | few | TRBV5-1 | TGCGCCAGCAGCTTGGGCGGGGTGGCGAATGAGCAGTTCTTC | CASSLGGVANEQFF
- | TRBJ2-1 | few | TRBV20-1 | TGCAGTGCTCACTACCGTGGCAATGAGCAGTTCTTC | CSAHYRGNEQFF
TRBD1 | TRBJ1-1 | - | TRBV10-3 | TGTGCCATCAGTGAGTCGGGGGGACAGGCGGCTGAAGCTTTCTTT | CAISESGGQAAEAFF
- | TRBJ1-2 | - | TRBV20-1 | TGCAGTGCTAGAGATCAGGGGCGGTGGTGTGGCTACACCTTC | CSARDQGRWCGYTF
- | TRBJ2-1 | - | TRBV20-1 | TGCAGTTCTCCCCACCCGGACAATGACAATGAGCAGTTCTTC | CSSPHPDNDNEQFF
TRBD2 | TRBJ2-7 | - | TRBV27 | TGTGCCAGCAGTTTAGGCGGGAGGTATATCTACGAGCAGTACTTC | CASSLGGRYIYEQYF
- | TRBJ1-4 | few | TRBV20-1 | TGCAGTGCTGACACGGATGCAACTAATGAAAAACTGTTTTTT | CSADTDATNEKLFF
- | TRBJ2-5 | - | TRBV3-1 | TGTGCCAGCAGCCAAGCGGGGGTGTACCAAGAGACCCAGTACTTC | CASSQAGVYQETQYF
- | TRBJ1-2 | many | TRBV5-1 | TGCGCCAGCAGCCCTGGCCAGGTCGGCTATGGCTACACCTTC | CASSPGQVGYGYTF
TRBD1 | TRBJ2-3 | - | TRBV12-3/TRBV12-4 | TGTGCCAGCAGTTTACAACTTGACAGGGGGAGAGCAGATACGCAGTATTTT | CASSLQLDRGRADTQYF
- | TRBJ1-5 | few | TRBV28 | TGTGCCAGCAGGCGGCCGGGGCAGCCCCAGCATTTT | CASRRPGQPQHF
- | TRBJ2-7 | few | TRBV10-2 | TGCGCCAGCACCACCGGGAAAAGGGACGAGCAGTACTTC | CASTTGKRDEQYF
TRBD2 | TRBJ2-1 | - | TRBV5-8 | TGTGCCAGCACCCCAGAAGGGTTAGCGGGAGAGAATGAGCAGTTCTTC | CASTPEGLAGENEQFF
TRBD1 | TRBJ2-3 | - | TRBV4-1 | TGCGCCAGCAGCCAAGATCGAGGGGGCAGAGATACGCAGTATTTT | CASSQDRGGRDTQYF
- | TRBJ2-7 | - | TRBV18 | TGTGCCAGCTCACCAGGGACCAGGGGAACCTACGAGCAGTACTTC | CASSPGTRGTYEQYF
TRBD2 | TRBJ2-3 | - | TRBV5-1 | TGCGCCAGCAGCTCCTCACCCGGGGGGGCGGGAGATACGCAGTATTTT | CASSSSPGGAGDTQYF
TRBD1 | TRBJ1-1 | - | TRBV27 | TGTGCCATCTGGGGACAGGACAGGGAGACTGAAGCTTTCTTT | CAIWGQDRETEAFF
- | TRBJ1-5 | once | TRBV5-1 | TGCGCCAGCAGTATCGGAGTAAATAGCAATCAGCCCCAGCATTTT | CASSIGVNSNQPQHF
- | TRBJ1-2 | - | TRBV6-5 | TGTGCCAGCAGTTACGGGGCAGGTCTCGGCTACACCTTC | CASSYGAGLGYTF
- | TRBJ1-1 | many | TRBV29-1 | TGCAGCGTTGTACAGAACACTGAAGCTTTCTTT | CSVVQNTEAFF
- | TRBJ1-1 | - | TRBV2 | TGTGCCAGCAACGCAGGGGAGGACACTGAAGCTTTCTTT | CASNAGEDTEAFF
- | TRBJ1-2 | - | TRBV20-1 | TGCAGTGCTAGAGAATCGGGGGATGGCTACACCTTC | CSARESGDGYTF
TRBD1 | TRBJ2-1 | - | TRBV29-1 | TGCAGTATTGGAGGGGGACAGGGGGCGAGGGATGAGCAGTTCTTC | CSIGGGQGARDEQFF
- | TRBJ2-7 | - | TRBV27 | TGTGCCAGCGGGATGGTTAGGGGGTCCTACGAGCAGTACTTC | CASGMVRGSYEQYF
- | TRBJ2-7 | - | TRBV28 | TGTACCAGCAGCACAACCGGACGGCGCTCCTACGAGCAGTACTTC | CTSSTTGRRSYEQYF
- | TRBJ2-7 | - | TRBV7-9 | TGTGCCAGCAGCTTAGGTCGCGGGACAAGCTCCTACGAGCAGTACTTC | CASSLGRGTSSYEQYF
- | TRBJ2-6 | - | TRBV9 | TGTGCCAGCAGCGTAGACGGCGGGGCGTCAGGGGCCAACGTCCTGACTTTC | CASSVDGGASGANVLTF
TRBD2 | TRBJ2-5 | - | TRBV27 | TGTGCCAGCATACGGACTAGCGGGACCTCTTACAATGAGCAGTACTTC | CASIRTSGTSYNEQYF
- | TRBJ2-1 | - | TRBV6-1 | TGTGCCAGCAGTGAAACAGCGCGCAATGAGCAGTTCTTC | CASSETARNEQFF
- | TRBJ2-1 | many | TRBV12-3/TRBV12-4 | TGTGCCAGCAGTCCACAAGGGGGAGCCGCCTACAATGAGCAGTTCTTC | CASSPQGGAAYNEQFF
- | TRBJ1-1 | - | TRBV20-1 | TGCAGTGCTAGAGATCCGGGACAACTCAGCACTGAAGCTTTCTTT | CSARDPGQLSTEAFF
- | TRBJ2-7 | many | TRBV10-3 | TGTGCCATCAGTGTGCTCAGGGGCGACGAGCAGTACTTC | CAISVLRGDEQYF
TRBD1 | TRBJ2-1 | - | TRBV20-1 | TGCAGTGCTCGATGGACAGGGGATGAGCAGTTCTTC | CSARWTGDEQFF
- | TRBJ2-3 | - | TRBV24-1 | TGTGCCACCAGTGACCCGAGGGTGATGGGCACAGATACGCAGTATTTT | CATSDPRVMGTDTQYF
TRBD1 | TRBJ2-1 | few | TRBV24-1 | TGTGCCACCAGTGACCGGGACAGGTTAATCGATGAGCAGTTCTTC | CATSDRDRLIDEQFF
TRBD1 | TRBJ2-5 | - | TRBV5-1 | TGCGCCAGCAGCCAGGGGACAGGGGCAGCGAAGACCCAGTACTTC | CASSQGTGAAKTQYF
- | TRBJ2-3 | many | TRBV3-1 | TGTGCCAGTAGCCAGCGTAGCACAGATACGCAGTATTTT | CASSQRSTDTQYF
TRBD1 | TRBJ2-4 | - | TRBV6-5 | TGTGCCAGCAGTTACAACAGGGGCTACGAGCGGTACTTC | CASSYNRGYERYF